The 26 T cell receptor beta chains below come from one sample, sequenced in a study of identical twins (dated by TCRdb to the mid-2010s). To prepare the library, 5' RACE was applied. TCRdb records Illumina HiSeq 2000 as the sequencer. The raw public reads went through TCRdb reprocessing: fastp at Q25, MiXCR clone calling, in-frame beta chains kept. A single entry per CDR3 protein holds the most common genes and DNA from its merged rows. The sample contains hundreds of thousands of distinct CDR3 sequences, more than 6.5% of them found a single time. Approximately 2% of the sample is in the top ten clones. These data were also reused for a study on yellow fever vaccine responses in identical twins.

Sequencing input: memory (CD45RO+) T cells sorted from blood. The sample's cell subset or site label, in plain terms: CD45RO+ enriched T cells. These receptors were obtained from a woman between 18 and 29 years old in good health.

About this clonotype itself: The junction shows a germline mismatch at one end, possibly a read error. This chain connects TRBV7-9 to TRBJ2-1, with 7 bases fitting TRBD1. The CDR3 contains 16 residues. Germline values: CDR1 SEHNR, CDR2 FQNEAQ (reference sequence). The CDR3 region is CTSSPSGTVRPNEQFF. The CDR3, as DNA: TGTACCAGCAGCCCATCGGGGACAGTTAGGCCCAATGAGCAGTTCTTC.

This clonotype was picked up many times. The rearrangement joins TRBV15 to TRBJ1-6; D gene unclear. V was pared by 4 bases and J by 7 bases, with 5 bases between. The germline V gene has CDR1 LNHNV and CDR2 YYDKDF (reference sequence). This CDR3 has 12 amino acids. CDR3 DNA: TGTGCCACCAGCATGCGAAATTCACCCCTCCACTTT. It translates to CATSMRNSPLHF.

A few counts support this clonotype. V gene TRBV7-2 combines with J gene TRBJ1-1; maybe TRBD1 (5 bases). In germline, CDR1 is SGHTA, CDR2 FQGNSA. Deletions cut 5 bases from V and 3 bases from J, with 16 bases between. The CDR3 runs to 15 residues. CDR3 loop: CASSRISGVDTEAFF. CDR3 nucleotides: TGTGCCAGCAGCCGCATTTCGGGGGTTGACACTGAAGCTTTCTTT.

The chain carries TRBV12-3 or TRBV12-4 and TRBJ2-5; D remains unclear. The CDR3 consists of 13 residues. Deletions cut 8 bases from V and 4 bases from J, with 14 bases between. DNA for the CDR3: TGTGCCAGCGGGTGGGATCTATTAGAGACCCAGTACTTC. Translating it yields CASGWDLLETQYF.

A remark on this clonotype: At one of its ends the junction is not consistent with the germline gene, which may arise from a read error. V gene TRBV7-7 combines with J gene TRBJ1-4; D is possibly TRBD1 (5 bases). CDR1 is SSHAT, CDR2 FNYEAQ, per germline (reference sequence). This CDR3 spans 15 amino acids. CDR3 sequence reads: CASSLGTAVGEKLFF. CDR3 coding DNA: TGTGCTAGCAGCTTAGGGACTGCGGTTGGTGAAAAACTGTTTTTT.

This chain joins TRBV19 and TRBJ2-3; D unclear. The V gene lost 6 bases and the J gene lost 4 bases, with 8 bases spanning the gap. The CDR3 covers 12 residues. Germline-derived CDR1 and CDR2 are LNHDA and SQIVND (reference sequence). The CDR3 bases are TGTGCCAGTAGCCCAAAGGCAGATACGCAGTATTTT. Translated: CASSPKADTQYF.

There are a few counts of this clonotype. The CDR3 is CASSRSRTSGSGYEQYF. The CDR3 nucleotides read TGTGCCAGCAGCCGATCTAGGACTAGCGGGAGCGGGTACGAGCAGTACTTC. This chain uses TRBV6-1 with TRBJ2-7, with 13 bases fitting TRBD2. Germline V lookup: CDR1 MNHNS, CDR2 SASEGT. Germline trimming cut 6 bases from V and 4 bases from J; bases unmatched to any gene: 12. The CDR3 loop spans 17 amino acids.

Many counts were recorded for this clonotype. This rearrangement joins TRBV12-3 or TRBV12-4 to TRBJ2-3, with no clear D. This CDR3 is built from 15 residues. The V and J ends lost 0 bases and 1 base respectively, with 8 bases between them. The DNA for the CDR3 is TGTGCCAGCAGTTTAGCGTTCGCCGGCACAGATACGCAGTATTTT. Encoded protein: CASSLAFAGTDTQYF.

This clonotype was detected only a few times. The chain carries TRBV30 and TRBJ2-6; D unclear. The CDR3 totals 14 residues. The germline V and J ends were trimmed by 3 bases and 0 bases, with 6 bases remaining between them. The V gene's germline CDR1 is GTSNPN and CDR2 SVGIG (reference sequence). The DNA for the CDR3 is TGTGCCTGGAGCCTCCTCTCTGGGGCCAACGTCCTGACTTTC. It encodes CAWSLLSGANVLTF.

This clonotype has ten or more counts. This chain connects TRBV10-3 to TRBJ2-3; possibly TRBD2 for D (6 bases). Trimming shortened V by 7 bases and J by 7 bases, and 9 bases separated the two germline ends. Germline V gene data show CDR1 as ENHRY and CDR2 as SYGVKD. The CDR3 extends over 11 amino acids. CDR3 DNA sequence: TGTGCCATCATGGCGGGATATACGCAGTATTTT. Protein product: CAIMAGYTQYF.

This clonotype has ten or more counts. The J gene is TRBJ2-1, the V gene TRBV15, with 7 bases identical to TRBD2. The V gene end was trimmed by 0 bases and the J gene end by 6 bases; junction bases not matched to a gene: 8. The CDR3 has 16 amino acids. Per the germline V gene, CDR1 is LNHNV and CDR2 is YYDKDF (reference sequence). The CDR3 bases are TGTGCCACCAGCAGAGATGCCAGCGGGAAAACCAATGAGCAGTTCTTC. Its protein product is CATSRDASGKTNEQFF.

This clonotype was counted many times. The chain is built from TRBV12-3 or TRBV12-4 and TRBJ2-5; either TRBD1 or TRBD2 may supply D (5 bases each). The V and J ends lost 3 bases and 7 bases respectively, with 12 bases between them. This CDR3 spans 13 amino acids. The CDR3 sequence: CASSFRRDGTQYF. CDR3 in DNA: TGTGCCAGCAGTTTCCGCCGGGACGGGACCCAGTACTTC.

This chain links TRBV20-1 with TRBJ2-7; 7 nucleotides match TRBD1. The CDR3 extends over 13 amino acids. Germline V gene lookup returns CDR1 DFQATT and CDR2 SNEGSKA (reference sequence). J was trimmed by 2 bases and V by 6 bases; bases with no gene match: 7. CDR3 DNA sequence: TGCAGTGCCGGAACCGGGACAGCCTACGAGCAGTACTTC. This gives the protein CSAGTGTAYEQYF.

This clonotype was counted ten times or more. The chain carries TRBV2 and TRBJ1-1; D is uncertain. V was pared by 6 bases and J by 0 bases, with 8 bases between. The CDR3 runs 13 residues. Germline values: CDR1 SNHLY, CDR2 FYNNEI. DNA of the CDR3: TGTGCCAGCAGCAGGAGTCTGAACACTGAAGCTTTCTTT. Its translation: CASSRSLNTEAFF.

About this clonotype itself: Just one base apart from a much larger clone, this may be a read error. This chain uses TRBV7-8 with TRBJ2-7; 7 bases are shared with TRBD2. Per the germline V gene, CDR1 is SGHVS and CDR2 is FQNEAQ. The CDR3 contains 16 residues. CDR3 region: CTSSPREGVSSYEQYF. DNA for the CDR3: TGTACCAGCAGCCCCAGGGAGGGCGTTAGCTCCTACGAGCAGTACTTC.

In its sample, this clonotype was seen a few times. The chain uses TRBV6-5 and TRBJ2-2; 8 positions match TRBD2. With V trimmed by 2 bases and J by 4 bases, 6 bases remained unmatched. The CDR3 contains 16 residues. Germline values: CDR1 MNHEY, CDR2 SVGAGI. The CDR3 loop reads CASSYTGGASTGELFF. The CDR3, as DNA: TGTGCCAGCAGTTACACGGGGGGGGCCAGCACCGGGGAGCTGTTTTTT.

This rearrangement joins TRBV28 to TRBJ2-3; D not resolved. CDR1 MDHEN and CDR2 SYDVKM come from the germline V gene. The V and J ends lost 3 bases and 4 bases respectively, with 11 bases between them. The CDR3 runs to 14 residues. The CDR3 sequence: CASSFPSASDTQYF. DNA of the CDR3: TGTGCCAGCAGTTTCCCATCAGCCTCAGATACGCAGTATTTT.

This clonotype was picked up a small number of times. In nucleotides, the CDR3 is TGTGCCAGCAGTGCAGGGGTCGGCGGGGAGCTGTTTTTT. Translated, it gives CASSAGVGGELFF. The chain recombines TRBV6-1 with TRBJ2-2, with D tentatively TRBD1 (6 bases). The CDR3 runs 13 residues. Trimming took off 4 bases at V and 7 bases at J, with 10 bases between the two ends. Germline CDR1 MNHNS, CDR2 SASEGT.

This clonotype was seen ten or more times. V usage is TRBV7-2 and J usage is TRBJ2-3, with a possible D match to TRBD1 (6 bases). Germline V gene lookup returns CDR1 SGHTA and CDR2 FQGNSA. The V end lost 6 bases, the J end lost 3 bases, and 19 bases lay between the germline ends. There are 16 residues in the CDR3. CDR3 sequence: CASSISGGHRTDTQYF. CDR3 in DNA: TGTGCCAGCAGTATCTCTGGGGGACACAGAACAGATACGCAGTATTTT.

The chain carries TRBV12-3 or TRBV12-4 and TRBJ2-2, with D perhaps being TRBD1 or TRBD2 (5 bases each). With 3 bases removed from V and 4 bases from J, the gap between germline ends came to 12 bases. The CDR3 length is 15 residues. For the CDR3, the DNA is TGTGCCAGCAGTTTGGCCGGGGCGAGCACCGGGGAGCTGTTTTTT. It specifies CASSLAGASTGELFF.

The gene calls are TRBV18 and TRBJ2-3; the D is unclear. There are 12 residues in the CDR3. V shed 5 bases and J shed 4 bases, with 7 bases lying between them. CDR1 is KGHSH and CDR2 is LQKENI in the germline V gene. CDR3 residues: CASSTSPDTQYF. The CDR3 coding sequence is TGTGCCAGCTCAACCTCCCCAGATACGCAGTATTTT.

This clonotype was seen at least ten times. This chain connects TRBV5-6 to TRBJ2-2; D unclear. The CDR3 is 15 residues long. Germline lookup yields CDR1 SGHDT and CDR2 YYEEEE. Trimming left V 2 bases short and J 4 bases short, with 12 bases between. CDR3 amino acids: CASSLEVRLTGELFF. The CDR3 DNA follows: TGTGCCAGCAGCTTAGAGGTCAGACTCACCGGGGAGCTGTTTTTT.

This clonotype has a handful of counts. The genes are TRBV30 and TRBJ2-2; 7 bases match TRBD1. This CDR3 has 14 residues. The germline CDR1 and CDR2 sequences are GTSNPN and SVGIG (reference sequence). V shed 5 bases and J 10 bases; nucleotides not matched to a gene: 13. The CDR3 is CAWARDSITLELFF. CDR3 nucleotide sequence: TGTGCCTGGGCGAGGGACAGTATCACTTTGGAGCTGTTTTTT. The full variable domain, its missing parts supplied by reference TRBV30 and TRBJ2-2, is SQTIHQWPATLVQPVGSPLSLECTVEGTSNPNLYWYRQAAGRGLQLLFYSVGIGQISSEVPQNLSASRPQDRQFILSSKKLLLSDSGFYLCAWARDSITLELFFGEGSRLTVL.

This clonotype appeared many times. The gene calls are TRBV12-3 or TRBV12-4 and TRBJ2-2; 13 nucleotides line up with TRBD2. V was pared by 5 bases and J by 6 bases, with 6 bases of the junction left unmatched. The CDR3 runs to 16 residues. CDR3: CASSLTSGGAPGELFF. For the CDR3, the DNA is TGTGCCAGCAGTCTCACTAGCGGGGGGGCCCCCGGGGAGCTGTTTTTT.

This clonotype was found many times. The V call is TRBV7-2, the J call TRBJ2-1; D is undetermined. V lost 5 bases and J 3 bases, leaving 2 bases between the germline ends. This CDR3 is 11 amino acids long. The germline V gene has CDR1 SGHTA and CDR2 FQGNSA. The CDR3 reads CASSNYNEQFF. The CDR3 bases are TGTGCCAGCAGCAACTACAATGAGCAGTTCTTC.

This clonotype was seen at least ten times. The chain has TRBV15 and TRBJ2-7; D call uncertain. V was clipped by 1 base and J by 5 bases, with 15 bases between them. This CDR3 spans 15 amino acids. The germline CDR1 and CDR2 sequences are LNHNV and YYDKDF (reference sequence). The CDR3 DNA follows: TGTGCCACCAGCAGAGTTGAGAGGCAGCATAACGAGCAGTACTTC. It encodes CATSRVERQHNEQYF.